This entry describes one T cell receptor (beta chain). What this receptor recognizes is not known. No base quality information exists; no much larger clone differs at one position. The data belong to a study of regulatory and conventional T cells in breast cancer (dated by TCRdb to 2015 to 2017). Receptor amplification or capture employed PCR. The listed sequencing device is Illumina MiSeq. In-frame beta chains were kept once TCRdb had trimmed the public reads at Q25 with fastp and called clones with MiXCR. For every CDR3 protein sequence, its rows merge into one entry that carries the most common genes and DNA. Within this sample are roughly 15,000 distinct CDR3 sequences, with 32% of them counted one time only. The ten largest make up roughly 1.5% of the sample. Deletion took 0 bases off V and 5 bases off J, with a span of 11 bases between the germline ends. CDR1 and CDR2 are read off the germline V gene (reference sequence) as GTSNPN and SVGIG. There are 14 amino acids in the CDR3, from cysteine to phenylalanine inclusive. Left in the record is the CDR3 DNA by itself, 42 bases read in frame from the first base.

The receptor was derived from a female donor in good health. Here the chain combines TRBV30 and TRBJ1-5; the best D guess is TRBD1, with 6 bases matching. The sample taken for sequencing was conventional T cells from blood. The nucleotides are TGTGCCTGGAGTGTACTTGGGGGCGATCAGCCCCAGCATTTT. Its product reads: CAWSVLGGDQPQHF.